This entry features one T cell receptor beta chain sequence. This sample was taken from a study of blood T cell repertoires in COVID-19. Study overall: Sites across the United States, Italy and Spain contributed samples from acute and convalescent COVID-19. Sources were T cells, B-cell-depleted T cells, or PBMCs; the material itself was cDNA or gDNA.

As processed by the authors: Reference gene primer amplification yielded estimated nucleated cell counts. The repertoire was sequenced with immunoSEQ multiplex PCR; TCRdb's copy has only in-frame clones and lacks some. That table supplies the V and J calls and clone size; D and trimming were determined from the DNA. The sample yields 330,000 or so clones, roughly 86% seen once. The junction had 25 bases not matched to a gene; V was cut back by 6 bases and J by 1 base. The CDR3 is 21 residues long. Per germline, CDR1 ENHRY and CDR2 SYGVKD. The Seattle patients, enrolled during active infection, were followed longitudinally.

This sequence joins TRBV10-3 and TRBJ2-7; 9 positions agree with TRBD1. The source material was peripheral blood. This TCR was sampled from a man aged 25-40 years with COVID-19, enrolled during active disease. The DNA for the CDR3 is TGTGCCATCAGGCCAGGTCAATCCGGGACAGGGTTTTGGGATTCGTCCTACGAGCAGTACTTC. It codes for CAIRPGQSGTGFWDSSYEQYF.